This TCR beta chain appears in the sequencing data of a study of response to subunit inactivated influenza vaccine. Concerning this clonotype itself: At one end the junction does not follow the germline gene, possibly because of a read error.

CDR3 length equals 15 residues. Each CDR3 protein gets one entry after TCRdb re-called the RT-PCR reads with MiXCR. This table holds roughly 620,000 distinct CDR3 sequences, around 11% found once. The sample was also linked to a second study, of T cells expressing NK-cell markers. That paper notes: Libraries used 5'RACE template switching adding universal primer site and UMIs.

This chain links TRBV23-1 with TRBJ2-7, with TRBD1 identical over 10 bases. TRBV23-1 is flagged as an ORF with uncertain function. The sequencing here drew on PBMCs from blood, taken on the day of vaccination. The source of this sequence is a man aged 50-59 years who received an inactivated influenza vaccine. CDR3 sequence (DNA): TGCGCCAGCAGCCAATACGGACAGGGGGTCTACGAGCAGTACTTC. It specifies CASSQYGQGVYEQYF.